These T cell receptor beta chains were read from a single sample in a study of shared T cell receptors in the human thymus. Sequencing was performed with immunoSEQ multiplex PCR; in TCRdb, only in-frame clones are kept and a portion is missing. In the table there are some 700,000 clones, 70% to 90% of which are singletons. These records were also assigned to another study, of human thymus T cells.

Sequenced material: thymocytes. The receptors derive from a boy under two years old with a congenital heart defect. The conserved cysteine and the conserved F or W are not part of the CDR3 here. Fields, in order: J gene, CDR3 length, V gene, CDR3 protein.

TRBJ2-1 14 TRBV13 ASSSRREGGYNEQF
TRBJ2-7 17 TRBV27 ASSPNPGQGIMVIDEQY
TRBJ1-3 14 TRBV7-2 ASSPRLDSSGNTIY
TRBJ2-3 13 TRBV6-1 ASLFLTDSTDTQY
TRBJ2-1 16 TRBV2 ASSERSLAGSMGNEQF
TRBJ2-7 14 TRBV4-2 ASSQEIRAGAYEQY
TRBJ2-4 15 TRBV5-1 ASSPTEGVAGENIQY
TRBJ2-3 13 TRBV7-6 ASSLVPGCTDTQY
TRBJ2-1 14 TRBV18 ASSPRGVRSYNEQF
TRBJ2-3 13 TRBV6-1 ASSDGGISTDTQY
TRBJ2-7 12 TRBV10-1 ASSGRTVLCEQY
TRBJ1-2 11 TRBV4-1 ASSQQGNYGYT
TRBJ2-7 11 TRBV28 ASSAGVGYEQY
TRBJ2-2 13 TRBV18 ASSPVPGSTGELF
TRBJ2-7 9 TRBV29-1 SAREGHEQY
TRBJ2-5 16 TRBV4-3 ASSQASSGIMYQETQY
TRBJ1-2 13 TRBV27 ASSFHNKGYYGYT
TRBJ2-7 12 TRBV28 ASRPTSGSYEQY
TRBJ1-2 11 TRBV5-4 ASSSAADYGYT
TRBJ2-1 13 TRBV30 AWSLAELSYNEQF
TRBJ1-5 13 TRBV7-6 ASSLSTQPNQPQH
TRBJ2-3 16 TRBV7-9 ASSEYPGLASFTDTQY
TRBJ1-2 13 TRBV19 ASSSLGQGNYGYT
TRBJ2-3 13 TRBV6-5 ASSYDRASTDTQY
TRBJ1-5 13 TRBV5-8 ASSLGPSGGQPQH
TRBJ2-1 13 TRBV27 ASSRTSGDSNEQF
TRBJ2-3 13 TRBV7-2 ASSSREGGTDTQY
TRBJ2-3 13 TRBV7-2 ASSSRDFPYDTQY
TRBJ2-7 12 TRBV7-2 ASSGGRVPYEQY
TRBJ1-1 12 TRBV19 ASSIKGGWTEAF
TRBJ2-3 16 TRBV13 ASSLGLGQLTSTDTQY
TRBJ2-7 11 TRBV6-5 ASASGQDYEQY
TRBJ2-7 14 TRBV27 ASSSLPGSSSYEQY
TRBJ2-1 14 TRBV28 ASSLKRFPSYNEQF
TRBJ1-4 13 TRBV7-9 ASSLLRGADEKLF
TRBJ2-3 10 TRBV25-1 ARTLGADTQY
TRBJ2-7 14 TRBV5-6 ASSLGGGGRGYEQY
TRBJ1-5 11 TRBV27 ASSRQGWQPQH
TRBJ2-3 17 TRBV5-8 ASSLPTRKASGSTDTQY
TRBJ2-7 12 TRBV14 ASSQDFRVYEQY
TRBJ1-1 15 TRBV4-1 ASSQERGTGENTEAF
TRBJ2-4 16 TRBV5-8 ASSHCGTSGKAKNIQY
TRBJ2-1 13 TRBV30 AWRGGLAGGDEQF